These 13 T cell receptor beta chains originate from one sample sequenced in a study of radiation and T cells in renal cell carcinoma. Time point specified: blood 4 weeks post-SBRT, at nephrectomy. Treatment specified: 15 Gy SBRT to primary tumor, nephrectomy 4 weeks later. Method: immunoSEQ multiplex PCR; TCRdb's copy keeps in-frame clones and lacks some. The data hold about 86,000 clones, with approximately 80% observed a single time. The sequencing used blood, collected from a patient whose treatment included radiotherapy and nephrectomy. The receptors originated from a man in his fifties with renal cell carcinoma.

The rearrangement joins TRBV6-5 to TRBJ1-2, with TRBD1 identical over 11 bases. This CDR3 is 15 amino acids long. With 6 bases clipped from V and 3 bases from J, the junction kept 6 bases outside the gene matches. The germline V gene encodes CDR1 MNHEY and CDR2 SVGAGI. The CDR3 loop is CASRMDRGLYYGYTF. The CDR3 region has the DNA TGTGCCAGCAGAATGGACAGGGGGCTTTACTATGGCTACACCTTC.

The J gene is TRBJ1-5, the V gene TRBV4-3; a weak D match, TRBD1 (5 bases). Between the trimmed V and J ends, which lost 0 bases and 0 bases, there was a span of 12 bases. Looked up from germline, CDR1 is LGHNA and CDR2 is YSLEER. The CDR3 extends over 17 amino acids. CDR3 coding DNA: TGCGCCAGCAGCCAAGATTTCTTACAGGATAGCAATCAGCCCCAGCATTTT. It is translated as CASSQDFLQDSNQPQHF.

This clone was observed a handful of times. The chain uses TRBV19 and TRBJ1-1; D remains unclear. CDR1 and CDR2 from the germline V gene are LNHDA and SQIVND (reference sequence). Trimming took off 6 bases at V and 1 base at J, with 15 bases between the two ends. The CDR3 runs 15 residues. The CDR3 nucleotides read TGTGCCAGTAGCTCCTGGACCGGATCGAACACTGAAGCTTTCTTT. This encodes CASSSWTGSNTEAFF.

This sequence joins TRBV30 and TRBJ2-3; possible D gene TRBD2, 7 bases. Germline V gene sequence: CDR1 GTSNPN, CDR2 SVGIG (reference sequence). The CDR3 has 15 residues. Trimming removed 1 base from V and 4 bases from J, with 15 bases in between. The CDR3 loop reads CAWSGGGGLSDTQYF. The CDR3 DNA sequence: TGTGCCTGGAGTGGTGGGGGGGGCCTTTCAGATACGCAGTATTTT.

The rearrangement joins TRBV5-1 to TRBJ2-7; D is undetermined. The length of the CDR3 is 15 residues. Deletions cut 0 bases from V and 3 bases from J, with 13 bases between. CDR1 and CDR2 from the germline V gene are SGHRS and YFSETQ. The CDR3 is CASSLAESYRYEQYF. In DNA form, the CDR3 reads TGCGCCAGCAGCTTGGCCGAGAGTTATCGCTACGAGCAGTACTTC.

The chain has TRBV2 and TRBJ1-4; no clear D. In germline, CDR1 is SNHLY, CDR2 FYNNEI. This CDR3 has 15 amino acids. Trimming pared 3 bases from V and 3 bases from J, leaving 11 bases between. CDR3 DNA sequence: TGTGCCAGCAGTGACAGACAAGGGTCTAATGAAAAACTGTTTTTT. Translating gives CASSDRQGSNEKLFF. Drawing the rest from reference TRBV2 and TRBJ1-4, the complete variable domain is EPEVTQTPSHQVTQMGQEVILRCVPISNHLYFYWYRQILGQKVEFLVSFYNNEISEKSEIFDDQFSVERPDGSNFTLKIRSTKLEDSAMYFCASSDRQGSNEKLFFGSGTQLSVL.

Here the CDR3 DNA reads TGTGCCACTACGCCGACGGGGGCCTCTGGGGCCAACGTCCTGACTTTC. Translating gives CATTPTGASGANVLTF. The chain joins TRBV19 to TRBJ2-6; the D call may be TRBD1 or TRBD2 (6 bases each). The germline gives CDR1 LNHDA, CDR2 SQIVND (reference sequence). The CDR3 length is 16 residues. The V end was cut by 10 bases, the J end by 0 bases, with 16 bases between.

The genes are TRBV9 and TRBJ1-6; D unresolved. V was shortened by 4 bases and J by 7 bases, with 12 bases between the two germline ends. The CDR3 extends over 14 amino acids. Germline V gene sequence: CDR1 SGDLS, CDR2 YYNGEE. CDR3 in amino acids: CASSREFGNSPLHF. Written as DNA, the CDR3 is TGTGCCAGCAGCCGAGAGTTCGGAAATTCACCCCTCCACTTT.

J is TRBJ2-1 and V is TRBV5-4; D is uncertain. This CDR3 has 14 amino acids. The germline V gene has CDR1 SGHNT and CDR2 YYREEE (reference sequence). Trimming removed 0 bases at V and 7 bases at J, with 11 bases between. DNA of the CDR3: TGTGCCAGCAGCTTGGAGAGGTCTGGGAATGAGCAGTTCTTC. It specifies CASSLERSGNEQFF.

The genes are TRBV19 and TRBJ1-2; D gene uncertain. The CDR3 is 13 amino acids. V lost 7 bases and J 1 base, leaving 10 bases between the germline ends. In germline, CDR1 is LNHDA, CDR2 SQIVND (reference sequence). Here the CDR3 reads CASNFGFNYGYTF. CDR3 nucleotide sequence: TGTGCCAGTAACTTCGGTTTTAACTATGGCTACACCTTC.

The chain recombines TRBV2 with TRBJ2-2; D unresolved. Per the germline V gene, CDR1 is SNHLY and CDR2 is FYNNEI. Trimming cost V 5 bases and J 6 bases, with 10 bases left between them. The CDR3 runs to 13 residues. The CDR3 is CASSYYEAGELFF. CDR3 sequence (DNA): TGTGCCAGCAGTTACTATGAGGCCGGGGAGCTGTTTTTT.

This sequence joins TRBV5-1 and TRBJ2-5; the D is unclear. The germline gives CDR1 SGHRS, CDR2 YFSETQ. V lost 0 bases to trimming and J lost 4 bases, with 13 bases between them. This CDR3 spans 15 amino acids. The CDR3 sequence is CASSLGAVAIETQYF. As DNA, the CDR3 is TGCGCCAGCAGCTTGGGGGCAGTGGCAATAGAGACCCAGTACTTC. Using reference TRBV5-1 and TRBJ2-5 for the parts outside the CDR3, the full variable domain is KAGVTQTPRYLIKTRGQQVTLSCSPISGHRSVSWYQQTPGQGLQFLFEYFSETQRNKGNFPGRFSGRQFSNSRSEMNVSTLELGDSALYLCASSLGAVAIETQYFGPGTRLLVL.

The chain employs TRBV19 and TRBJ2-5, with a tentative D call TRBD1 (5 bases). Germline CDR1 reads LNHDA; CDR2 reads SQIVND (reference sequence). The V gene lost 6 bases and the J gene lost 4 bases, with 18 bases spanning the gap. The CDR3 spans 15 residues. CDR3 nucleotides: TGTGCCAGTAGCACAATGAGACAGCCCGGAGAGACCCAGTACTTC. It is translated as CASSTMRQPGETQYF.